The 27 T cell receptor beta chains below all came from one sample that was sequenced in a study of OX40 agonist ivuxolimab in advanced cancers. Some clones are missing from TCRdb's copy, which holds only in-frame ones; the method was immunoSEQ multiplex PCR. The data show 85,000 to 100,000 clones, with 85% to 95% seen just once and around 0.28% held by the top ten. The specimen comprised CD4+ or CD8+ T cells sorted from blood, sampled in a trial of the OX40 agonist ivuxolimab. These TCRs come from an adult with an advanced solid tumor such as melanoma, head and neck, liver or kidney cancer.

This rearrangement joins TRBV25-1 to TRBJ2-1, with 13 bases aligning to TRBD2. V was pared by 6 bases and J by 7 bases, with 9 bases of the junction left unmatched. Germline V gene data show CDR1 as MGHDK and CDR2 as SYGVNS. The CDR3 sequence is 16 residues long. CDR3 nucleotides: TGTGCCAGCAGCCAAGGGACTAGCGGGGCAGCGAATGAGCAGTTCTTC. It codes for CASSQGTSGAANEQFF.

The CDR3 is CARRAGTEYF. Written as DNA, the CDR3 is TGTGCCAGAAGGGCCGGGACAGAGTACTTC. V usage is TRBV5-3 and J usage is TRBJ2-4, with 7 positions matching TRBD1. TRBV5-3 is noted as an ORF with a role that remains uncertain. The CDR3 loop spans 10 amino acids. V trimming: 5 bases; J trimming: 14 bases; junction bases outside the gene matches: 4.

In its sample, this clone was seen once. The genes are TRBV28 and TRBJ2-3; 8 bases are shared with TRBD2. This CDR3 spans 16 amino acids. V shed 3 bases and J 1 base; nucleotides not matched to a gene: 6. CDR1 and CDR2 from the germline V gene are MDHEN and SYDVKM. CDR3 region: CASSFLARGGTDTQYF. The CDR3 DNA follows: TGTGCCAGCAGTTTTTTAGCGCGGGGGGGCACAGATACGCAGTATTTT. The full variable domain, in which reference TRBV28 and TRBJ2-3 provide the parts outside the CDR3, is DVKVTQSSRYLVKRTGEKVFLECVQDMDHENMFWYRQDPGLGLRLIYFSYDVKMKEKGDIPEGYSVSREKKERFSLILESASTNQTSMYLCASSFLARGGTDTQYFGPGTRLTVL.

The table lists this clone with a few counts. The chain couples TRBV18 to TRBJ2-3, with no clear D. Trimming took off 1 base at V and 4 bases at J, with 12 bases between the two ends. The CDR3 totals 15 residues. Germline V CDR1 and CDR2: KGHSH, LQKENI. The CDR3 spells CASSPLLGKPDTQYF. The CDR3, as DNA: TGTGCCAGCTCACCACTTCTCGGTAAACCAGATACGCAGTATTTT. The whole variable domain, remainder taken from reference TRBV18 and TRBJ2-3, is NAGVMQNPRHLVRRRGQEARLRCSPMKGHSHVYWYRQLPEEGLKFMVYLQKENIIDESGMPKERFSAEFPKEGPSILRIQQVVRGDSAAYFCASSPLLGKPDTQYFGPGTRLTVL.

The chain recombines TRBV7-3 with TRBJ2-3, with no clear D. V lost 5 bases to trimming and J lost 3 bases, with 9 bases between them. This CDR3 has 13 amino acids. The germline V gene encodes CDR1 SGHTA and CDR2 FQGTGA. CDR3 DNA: TGTGCCAGCAGCACCGAAAGGACAGATACGCAGTATTTT. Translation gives CASSTERTDTQYF.

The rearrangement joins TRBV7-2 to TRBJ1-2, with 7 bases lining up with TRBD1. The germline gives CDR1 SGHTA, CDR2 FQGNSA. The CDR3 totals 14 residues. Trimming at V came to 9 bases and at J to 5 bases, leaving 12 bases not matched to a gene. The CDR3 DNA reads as TGTGCCAGTAAGAAACAGGGGCCCTCATATGGCTACACCTTC. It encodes CASKKQGPSYGYTF.

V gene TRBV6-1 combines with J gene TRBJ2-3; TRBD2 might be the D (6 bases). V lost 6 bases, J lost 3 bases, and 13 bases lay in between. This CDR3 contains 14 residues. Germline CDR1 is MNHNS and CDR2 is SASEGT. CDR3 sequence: CASSYDRGTDTQYF. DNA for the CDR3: TGTGCCAGCAGCTATGACCGGGGGACAGATACGCAGTATTTT.

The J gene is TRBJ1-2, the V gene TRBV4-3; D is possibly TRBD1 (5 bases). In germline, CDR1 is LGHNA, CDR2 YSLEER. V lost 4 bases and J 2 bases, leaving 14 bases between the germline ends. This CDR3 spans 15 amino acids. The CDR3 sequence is CASSLRPTANYGYTF. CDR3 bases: TGCGCCAGCAGCCTTCGGCCGACAGCGAACTATGGCTACACCTTC.

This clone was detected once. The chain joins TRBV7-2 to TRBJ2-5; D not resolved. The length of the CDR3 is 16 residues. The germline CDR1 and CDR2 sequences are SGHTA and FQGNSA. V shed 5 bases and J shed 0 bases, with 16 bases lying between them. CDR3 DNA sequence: TGTGCCAGCAGCACTGGGCAGTTTGGGTACCAAGAGACCCAGTACTTC. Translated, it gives CASSTGQFGYQETQYF. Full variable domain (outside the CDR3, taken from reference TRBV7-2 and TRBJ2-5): GAGVSQSPSNKVTEKGKDVELRCDPISGHTALYWYRQSLGQGLEFLIYFQGNSAPDKSGLPSDRFSAERTGGSVSTLTIQRTQQEDSAVYLCASSTGQFGYQETQYFGPGTRLLVL.

For the CDR3, the DNA is TGTGCCTGGAGTGTAATCAGGGGGCTTGGCTACACCTTC. Translating gives CAWSVIRGLGYTF. This chain connects TRBV30 to TRBJ1-2, with 8 bases fitting TRBD1. The germline CDR1 and CDR2 sequences are GTSNPN and SVGIG (reference sequence). Trimming cost V 0 bases and J 7 bases; bases outside gene matches: 4. This CDR3 comprises 13 residues.

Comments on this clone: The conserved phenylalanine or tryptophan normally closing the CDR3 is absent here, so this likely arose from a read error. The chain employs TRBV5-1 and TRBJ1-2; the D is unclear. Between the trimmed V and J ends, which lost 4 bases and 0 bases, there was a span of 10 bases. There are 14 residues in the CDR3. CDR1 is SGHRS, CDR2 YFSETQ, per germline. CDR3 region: CASSHPGSNYGYTL. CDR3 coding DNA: TGCGCCAGCAGCCACCCAGGTTCTAACTATGGCTACACCCTC.

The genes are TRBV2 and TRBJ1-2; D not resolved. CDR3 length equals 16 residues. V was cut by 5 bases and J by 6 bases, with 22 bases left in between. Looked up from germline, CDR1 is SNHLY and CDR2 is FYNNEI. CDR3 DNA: TGTGCCAGCAGTAACATCCTGAACCAACAAAGGGATGGCTACACCTTC. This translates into CASSNILNQQRDGYTF.

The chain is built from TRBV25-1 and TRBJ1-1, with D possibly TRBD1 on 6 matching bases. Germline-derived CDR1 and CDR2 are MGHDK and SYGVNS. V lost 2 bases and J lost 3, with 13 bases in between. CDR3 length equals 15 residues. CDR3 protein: CASSELGGADTEAFF. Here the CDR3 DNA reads TGTGCCAGCAGTGAACTGGGGGGGGCGGACACTGAAGCTTTCTTT.

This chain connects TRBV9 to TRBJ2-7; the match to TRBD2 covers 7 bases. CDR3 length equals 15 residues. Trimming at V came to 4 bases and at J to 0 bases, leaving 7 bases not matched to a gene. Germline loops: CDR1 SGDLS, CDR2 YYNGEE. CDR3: CASSPSGISSYEQYF. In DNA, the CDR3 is TGTGCCAGCAGCCCAAGCGGGATTAGCTCCTACGAGCAGTACTTC.

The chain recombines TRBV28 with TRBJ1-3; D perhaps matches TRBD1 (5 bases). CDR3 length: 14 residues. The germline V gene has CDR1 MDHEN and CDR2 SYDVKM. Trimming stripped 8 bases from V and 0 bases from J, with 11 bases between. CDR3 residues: CASGGTSSGNTIYF. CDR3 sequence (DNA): TGTGCCAGCGGGGGGACCAGCTCTGGAAACACCATATATTTT.

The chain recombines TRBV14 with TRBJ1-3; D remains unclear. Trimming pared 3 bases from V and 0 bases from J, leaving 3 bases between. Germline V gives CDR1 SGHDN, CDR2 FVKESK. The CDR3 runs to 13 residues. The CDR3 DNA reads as TGTGCCAGCAGCCAGTTCTCTGGAAACACCATATATTTT. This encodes CASSQFSGNTIYF.

The CDR3 is CASRSRDRSNSPLHF. DNA of the CDR3: TGTGCCAGCAGAAGCCGGGACAGGAGTAATTCACCCCTCCACTTT. The chain joins TRBV6-6 to TRBJ1-6; TRBD1 matches at 8 bases. This CDR3 is 15 amino acids long. The germline CDR1 and CDR2 sequences are MNHNY and SVGAGI (reference sequence). With 6 bases clipped from V and 6 bases from J, the junction kept 7 bases outside the gene matches.

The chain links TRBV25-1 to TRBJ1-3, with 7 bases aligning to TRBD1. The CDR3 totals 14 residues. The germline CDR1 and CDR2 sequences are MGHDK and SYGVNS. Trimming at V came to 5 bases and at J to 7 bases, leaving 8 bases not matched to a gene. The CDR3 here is CASSPTATGNTIYF. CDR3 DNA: TGTGCCAGCAGTCCCACCGCGACAGGGAACACCATATATTTT.

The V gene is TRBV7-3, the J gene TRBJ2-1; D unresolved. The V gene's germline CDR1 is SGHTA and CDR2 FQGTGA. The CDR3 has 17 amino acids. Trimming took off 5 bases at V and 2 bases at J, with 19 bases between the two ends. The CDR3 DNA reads TGTGCCAGCAGCCTAAACCCCCCAGCCCTGCCCTACAATGAGCAGTTCTTC. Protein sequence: CASSLNPPALPYNEQFF.

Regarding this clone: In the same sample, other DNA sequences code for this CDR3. The chain's CDR3 is CASSLSLAAETQYF. The CDR3 nucleotides are TGCGCCAGCAGCTTGAGTCTAGCCGCCGAGACCCAGTACTTC. This rearrangement joins TRBV5-1 to TRBJ2-5; D may be TRBD2 (5 bases). The V end was cut by 1 base, the J end by 5 bases, with 12 bases between. The CDR3 covers 14 residues. Germline V gene lookup returns CDR1 SGHRS and CDR2 YFSETQ.

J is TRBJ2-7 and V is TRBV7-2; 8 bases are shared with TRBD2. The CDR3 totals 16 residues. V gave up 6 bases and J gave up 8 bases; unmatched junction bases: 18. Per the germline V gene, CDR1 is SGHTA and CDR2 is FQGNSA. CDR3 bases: TGTGCCAGCAGACCCCGGGGGGGGTCCCGACTCGGACAGCAGTACTTC. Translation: CASRPRGGSRLGQQYF. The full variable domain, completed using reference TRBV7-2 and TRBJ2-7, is GAGVSQSPSNKVTEKGKDVELRCDPISGHTALYWYRQSLGQGLEFLIYFQGNSAPDKSGLPSDRFSAERTGGSVSTLTIQRTQQEDSAVYLCASRPRGGSRLGQQYFGPGTRLTVT.

CDR3 DNA: TGTGCCAGCAGTTACGGATACGGCAATCAGCCCCAGCATTTT. Encoded protein: CASSYGYGNQPQHF. The rearrangement links TRBV6-6 to TRBJ1-5; D gene ambiguous. V lost 2 bases and J 2 bases, leaving 7 bases between the germline ends. Germline V gives CDR1 MNHNY, CDR2 SVGAGI (reference sequence). The CDR3 spans 14 residues.

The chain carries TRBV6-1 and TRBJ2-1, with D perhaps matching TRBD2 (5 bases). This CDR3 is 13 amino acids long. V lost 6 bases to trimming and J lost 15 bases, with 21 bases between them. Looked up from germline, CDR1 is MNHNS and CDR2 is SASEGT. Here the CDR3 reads CASRDSNGLPPFF. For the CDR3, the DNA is TGTGCCAGCAGGGACTCGAATGGACTCCCGCCGTTCTTC.

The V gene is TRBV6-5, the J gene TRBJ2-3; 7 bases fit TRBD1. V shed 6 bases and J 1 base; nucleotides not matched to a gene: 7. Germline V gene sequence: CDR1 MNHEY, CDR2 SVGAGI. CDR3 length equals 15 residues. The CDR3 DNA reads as TGTGCCAGCAGCTACAGGGGTCTTGGCACAGATACGCAGTATTTT. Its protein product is CASSYRGLGTDTQYF.

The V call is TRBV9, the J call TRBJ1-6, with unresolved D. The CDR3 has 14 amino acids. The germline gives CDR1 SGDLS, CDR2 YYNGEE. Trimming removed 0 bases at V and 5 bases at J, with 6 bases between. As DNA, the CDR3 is TGTGCCAGCAGCGTAGGTTCTGATAATTCACCCCTCCACTTT. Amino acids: CASSVGSDNSPLHF.

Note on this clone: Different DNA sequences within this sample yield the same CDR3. The CDR3 DNA reads as TGTGCCACCAGCCTGGACGAGTTCACGGATACGCAGTATTTT. As protein: CATSLDEFTDTQYF. The rearrangement links TRBV15 to TRBJ2-3; D is unresolved. CDR1 and CDR2 from the germline V gene are LNHNV and YYDKDF (reference sequence). Trimming took off 5 bases at V and 6 bases at J, with 15 bases between the two ends. CDR3 length: 14 amino acids.

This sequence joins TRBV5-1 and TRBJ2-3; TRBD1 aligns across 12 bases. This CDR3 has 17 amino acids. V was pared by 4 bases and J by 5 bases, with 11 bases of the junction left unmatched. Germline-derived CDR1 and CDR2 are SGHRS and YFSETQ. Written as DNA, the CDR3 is TGCGCCAGCAGCGTAGCCGGGACAGGGGGCGCGCAAGATACGCAGTATTTT. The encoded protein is CASSVAGTGGAQDTQYF.